Each of the 11 T cell receptor beta chains below was sequenced from the same sample in a study of blood T cell repertoires in COVID-19. Sequencing used immunoSEQ multiplex PCR; TCRdb keeps in-frame clones, though not all of them. The repertoire holds about 83,000 clones, with roughly 80% as singletons. The sample comprised peripheral blood. These receptors were taken from a woman over 75 with acute or convalescent COVID-19.

This sequence joins TRBV19 and TRBJ2-6; D perhaps matches TRBD1 (5 bases). CDR1 and CDR2 from the germline V gene are LNHDA and SQIVND (reference sequence). This CDR3 has 15 residues. V lost 10 bases to trimming and J lost 1 base, with 14 bases between them. CDR3 nucleotide sequence: TGTGCCACCGCCGTCCCAGGGTCTGGGGCCAACGTCCTGACTTTC. Residues: CATAVPGSGANVLTF.

The chain uses TRBV28 and TRBJ2-7; D is unclear. The CDR3 is made up of 13 amino acids. Trimming cost V 4 bases and J 0 bases, with 7 bases left between them. Germline CDR1 is MDHEN and CDR2 is SYDVKM. CDR3 in DNA: TGTGCCAGCAGTTCCCCTAGCTCCTACGAGCAGTACTTC. It encodes CASSSPSSYEQYF.

V gene TRBV3-1 (or the pseudogene TRBV3-2) combines with J gene TRBJ1-1, with D possibly TRBD1 on 5 matching bases. Germline CDR1 is LGHDT and CDR2 is YNNKEL (reference sequence). The length of the CDR3 is 13 residues. The germline V and J ends were trimmed by 0 bases and 9 bases, with 11 bases remaining between them. The CDR3 DNA is TGTGCCAGCAGCCAAGATAGTAGGGGAAAAGCTTTCTTT. Residues: CASSQDSRGKAFF.

The chain combines TRBV20-1 with TRBJ2-3; D remains ambiguous. This CDR3 contains 11 residues. The germline CDR1 and CDR2 sequences are DFQATT and SNEGSKA (reference sequence). Trimming cost V 5 bases and J 2 bases, with 5 bases left between them. CDR3 sequence (DNA): TGCAGTGCTGGCCCCACAGATACGCAGTATTTT. Translated: CSAGPTDTQYF.

The chain joins TRBV6-1 to TRBJ2-5, with a tentative D call TRBD2 (7 bases). Germline V CDR1 and CDR2: MNHNS, SASEGT. The CDR3 runs 18 residues. Deletions cut 4 bases from V and 4 bases from J, with 25 bases between. As DNA, the CDR3 is TGTGCCAGCAGTGGGGGGGGCTCGGGTGTACCAAGGGGAGAGACCCAGTACTTC. Its protein is CASSGGGSGVPRGETQYF.

The chain couples TRBV2 to TRBJ1-5; D gene uncertain. This CDR3 has 16 residues. V was pared by 6 bases and J by 0 bases, with 15 bases between. The germline V gene has CDR1 SNHLY and CDR2 FYNNEI. CDR3 amino acids: CASSNSAVYSNQPQHF. As DNA, the CDR3 is TGTGCCAGCAGCAACTCTGCGGTCTATAGCAATCAGCCCCAGCATTTT.

This CDR3 reads CASSYRSGGLDEQYF. The CDR3 DNA is TGTGCCAGCAGTTACCGGTCAGGTGGCTTGGACGAGCAGTACTTC. The V call is TRBV6-5, the J call TRBJ2-7; D is undetermined. Germline-derived CDR1 and CDR2 are MNHEY and SVGAGI. V dropped 2 bases and J dropped 5 bases, with 16 bases sitting between them. The CDR3 length is 15 residues.

The chain uses TRBV7-2 and TRBJ1-6, with D perhaps TRBD1 (6 bases). Looked up from germline, CDR1 is SGHTA and CDR2 is FQGNSA. Between the trimmed V and J ends, which lost 8 bases and 7 bases, there was a span of 15 bases. The CDR3 runs 14 residues. CDR3 amino acids: CASATGLANSPLHF. In DNA form, the CDR3 reads TGTGCCAGCGCCACAGGGTTGGCGAATTCACCCCTCCACTTT.

Only a few counts were recorded for this clone. The chain joins TRBV5-1 to TRBJ1-3; D call uncertain. Trimming shortened V by 5 bases and J by 0 bases, and 9 bases separated the two germline ends. CDR3 length: 14 amino acids. Per the germline V gene, CDR1 is SGHRS and CDR2 is YFSETQ. The CDR3 nucleotides are TGCGCCAGCAGAAGGGAGCCCTCTGGAAACACCATATATTTT. Amino acid sequence: CASRREPSGNTIYF. The full variable domain, completed using reference TRBV5-1 and TRBJ1-3, is KAGVTQTPRYLIKTRGQQVTLSCSPISGHRSVSWYQQTPGQGLQFLFEYFSETQRNKGNFPGRFSGRQFSNSRSEMNVSTLELGDSALYLCASRREPSGNTIYFGEGSWLTVV.

The chain links TRBV7-9 to TRBJ1-3; 10 nucleotides align to TRBD1. CDR1 and CDR2 (germline): SEHNR, FQNEAQ (reference sequence). V was clipped by 6 bases and J by 6 bases; unmatched bases: 5. This CDR3 is 14 amino acids long. Here the CDR3 DNA reads TGTGCCAGCAGGTCCGGGACAGGGGCAAACACCATATATTTT. This encodes CASRSGTGANTIYF.

The chain uses TRBV6-5 and TRBJ1-6; maybe TRBD1 (6 bases). Trimming took 6 bases from V and 7 from J, leaving 16 bases between them. The germline gives CDR1 MNHEY, CDR2 SVGAGI. The CDR3 covers 15 residues. DNA of the CDR3: TGTGCCAGCAGCCCCATGGACAGCCAGAATTCACCCCTCCACTTT. It codes for CASSPMDSQNSPLHF.